Listed below are T cell receptor beta chains from one sample, sequenced in a study of CD8+CD57+ T cells in acquired aplastic anemia. TCRdb fed the reads into MiXCR, producing one record per CDR3 protein. The sample lists about 160,000 distinct CDR3 sequences, approximately 40% occurring once. The sample taken for sequencing was sorted CD4+, CD8+, or CD8+CD57+ T cells (not recorded which) from PBMCs. The receptors shown here come from a human donor in good health. CDR3s include the opening cysteine and the closing phenylalanine or tryptophan. Each record gives: D gene, J gene, V gene, clone size, CDR3 DNA, CDR3 protein. The D gene is left open where the match is weak. Clone size is given for some rows only: seen once, a few or many times, or a class if the clone is expanded.

TRBD1 TRBJ1-2 TRBV27 - TGTGCCAGCACACCTTCCGGGACAGGGGGTGGCTACACCTTC CASTPSGTGGGYTF
TRBD2 TRBJ2-1 TRBV9 - TGTGCCAGCAGCGTAGGGGTGGCGGGGGGTTACAATGAGCAGTTCTTC CASSVGVAGGYNEQFF
TRBD2 TRBJ2-3 TRBV20-1 many TGCAGTGCTAATAATCTAGCGGGGTGGCTTGCGGGCCCAGATACGCAGTATTTT CSANNLAGWLAGPDTQYF
- TRBJ1-2 TRBV6-1 - TGTGCCAGCAGTGTATCCACCACCAACTATGGCTACACCTTC CASSVSTTNYGYTF
TRBD2 TRBJ2-5 TRBV29-1 - TGCAGCGTTGCGGATGGACTAGCGGGACATGGGGAGACCCAGTACTTC CSVADGLAGHGETQYF
- TRBJ1-1 TRBV7-3 many TGTGCCAGCAGCCTAGTGGGGGCGGACACTGAAGCTTTCTTT CASSLVGADTEAFF
- TRBJ2-3 TRBV7-7 - TGTGCCAGCAGCTTAGGCCCAGAGTATACGCAGTATTTT CASSLGPEYTQYF
- TRBJ1-2 TRBV7-9 many TGTGCCAGCAGCTTAGAGGGGAGTAGGGGCTACACCTTC CASSLEGSRGYTF
TRBD1 TRBJ2-2 TRBV5-6 many TGTGCCAGCAGCTCAACCGGGACAGAACTCACCGGGGAGCTGTTTTTT CASSSTGTELTGELFF
- TRBJ1-3 TRBV30 - TGTGCCTGGAGCGGGGGGTCTGGAAACACCATATATTTT CAWSGGSGNTIYF
- TRBJ1-2 TRBV5-1 many TGCGCCAGCAGCTCCGGGGGTAACTATGGCTACACCTTC CASSSGGNYGYTF
TRBD1 TRBJ2-2 TRBV7-7 - TGTGCCAGCAGCCAGGGGGTAAACGGGGAGCTGTTTTTT CASSQGVNGELFF
TRBD2 TRBJ2-5 TRBV5-4 many TGTGCCAGCAGCGGCGGGGGAAGCGTCGGTGAGACCCAGTACTTC CASSGGGSVGETQYF
- TRBJ2-1 TRBV6-5 many TGTGCCAGCAGAGCGCCTCCTGTTAATGAGCAGTTCTTC CASRAPPVNEQFF
- TRBJ2-7 TRBV9 - TGTGCCAGCAGCGTAGCGGTGGGGGACGAGCAGTACTTC CASSVAVGDEQYF
- TRBJ2-7 TRBV15 - - CATSPFGRGSRTEAFF
- TRBJ1-2 TRBV6-2/TRBV6-3 few TGTGCCAGCAGTGACAGGCAAAACTATGGCTACACCTTC CASSDRQNYGYTF
TRBD2 TRBJ2-5 TRBV20-1 many TGCAGTGCTCCCCCCGTTAGCGGGAGCGCGGAGACCCAGTACTTC CSAPPVSGSAETQYF
- TRBJ1-1 TRBV7-9 - TGTGCCAGCAGCTTGGGGGCCACTGAAGCTTTCTTT CASSLGATEAFF
TRBD2 TRBJ2-5 TRBV25-1 - TGTGCCAGCAGTGACTCGGGGCTAGCGGGACCTCGAGAGACCCAGTACTTC CASSDSGLAGPRETQYF
- TRBJ1-2 TRBV2 many TGTGCCAGCAGTGAAGCGTGGGGAACCTATGGCTACACCTTC CASSEAWGTYGYTF
- TRBJ2-5 TRBV10-3 many TGTGCCATCCGCGGCCAGGCCGCGGGGGAGACCCAGTACTTC CAIRGQAAGETQYF
- TRBJ2-7 TRBV25-1 many TGTGCCAGCGTAAAGAAGGGTTATTCCTACGAGCAGTACTTC CASVKKGYSYEQYF
- TRBJ2-5 TRBV5-5 - TGTGCCAGCAGCAACCCTAGCGTACAGCAAGAGACCCAGTACTTC CASSNPSVQQETQYF
- TRBJ2-5 TRBV7-6 - TGTGCCAGCAGCTTAGGAGACAGAGGGCTCCAAGAGACCCAGTACTTC CASSLGDRGLQETQYF
TRBD1 TRBJ2-7 TRBV19 many TGTGCCAGTAGTATAGAACAGGGGGTCTCCTACGAGCAGTACTTC CASSIEQGVSYEQYF
- TRBJ1-1 TRBV10-1 - TGCGCCAGCAGTGCGGCGGGCAGGACCCGGTCGGAAGCTTTCTTT CASSAAGRTRSEAFF
- TRBJ1-1 TRBV10-3 - TGTGCCATCAGGACAAATTCTGACGCTTTCTTT CAIRTNSDAFF
- TRBJ1-5 TRBV25-1 many TGTGCCAGCAGTGGAGGCGGCCCGCTTTCGTGGGGCAATCAGCCCCAGCATTTT CASSGGGPLSWGNQPQHF
- TRBJ1-5 TRBV7-2 many TGTGCCAGCAGCTTAGAATATAGCAATCAGCCCCAGCATTTT CASSLEYSNQPQHF
- TRBJ1-5 TRBV10-1 many TGCGCCAGCAGTGAGGGGAGGGTCAATCAGCCCCAGCATTTT CASSEGRVNQPQHF
- TRBJ2-7 TRBV10-2 - TGCGCCACCACCCGGGACAAGCCCTACGAGCAGTACTTC CATTRDKPYEQYF
- TRBJ2-3 TRBV7-6 - TGTGCCAGCAGCCGGGACTCCACAGATACGCAGTATTTT CASSRDSTDTQYF
TRBD2 TRBJ2-7 TRBV6-5 many TGTGCCAGCAGTTACTCGATTGGGACTAGCGGGAGTACGTACGAGCAGTACTTC CASSYSIGTSGSTYEQYF
TRBD2 TRBJ2-2 TRBV24-1 - TGTGCCACCAGTGCCGGGACTAGCGACACCGGGGAGCTGTTTTTT CATSAGTSDTGELFF
- TRBJ1-1 TRBV10-3 many TGTGCCATCAGTGACCGGGATGAAGCTTTCTTT CAISDRDEAFF
- TRBJ2-5 TRBV7-9 many TGTGCCAGCAGCTTAGCGGCCACAGAGACCCAGTACTTC CASSLAATETQYF
TRBD2 TRBJ2-1 TRBV5-1 many TGCGCCAGCAGCCCCCTTGGACTAGCGGGGACCTACAATGAGCAGTTCTTC CASSPLGLAGTYNEQFF
- TRBJ1-6 TRBV9 - TGTGCCAGCAGCGTCGGGCAGGGAGAGGTTTCACCCCTCCACTTT CASSVGQGEVSPLHF
- TRBJ1-4 TRBV13 many TGTGCCAGCAGTCAGGGCTACGATGAAAAACTGTTTTTT CASSQGYDEKLFF
- TRBJ2-2 TRBV5-4 many TGTGCCAGCAGCCCCCCTCAGGGCACCGGGGAGCTGTTTTTT CASSPPQGTGELFF
- TRBJ1-2 TRBV3-1 few TGTGCCAGCAAGGAACAGAGTGGTACAGGAGGAAGTGGCTACACCTTC CASKEQSGTGGSGYTF
- TRBJ1-1 TRBV5-4 - TGTGCCAGCAGCTCCCCGACTACCTGGTTTCGGGACACTGAAGCTTTCTTT CASSSPTTWFRDTEAFF
- TRBJ1-5 TRBV11-1 - TGTGCCAGCAGCTTAGCCGAGGGGACCCCCAGTCAGCCCCAGCATTTT CASSLAEGTPSQPQHF
- TRBJ2-7 TRBV19 many TGTGCCAGTAGTATCTTGGCTAGCCTCTCCTACGAGCAGTACTTC CASSILASLSYEQYF
TRBD1 TRBJ1-5 TRBV12-3/TRBV12-4 many TGTGCCAGCAGGCCAGACAGGGGTAGCAATCAGCCCCAGCATTTT CASRPDRGSNQPQHF
- TRBJ2-7 TRBV20-1 - TGCAGTGCTAGAGGAAGGGAGTACGAGCAGTACTTC CSARGREYEQYF
TRBD2 TRBJ2-5 TRBV7-6 - TGTACCAGCACCAGGGTAGCGGGAGAGGGGACCCAGTACTTC CTSTRVAGEGTQYF
- TRBJ2-2 TRBV9 - TGTGCCAGCAGCGTAGGAGGGCCTGGGGAGCTGTTTTTT CASSVGGPGELFF
TRBD1 TRBJ2-7 TRBV20-1 - TGCAGTGCTCATACCGACAGGGTAGACCACGAGCAGTACTTC CSAHTDRVDHEQYF